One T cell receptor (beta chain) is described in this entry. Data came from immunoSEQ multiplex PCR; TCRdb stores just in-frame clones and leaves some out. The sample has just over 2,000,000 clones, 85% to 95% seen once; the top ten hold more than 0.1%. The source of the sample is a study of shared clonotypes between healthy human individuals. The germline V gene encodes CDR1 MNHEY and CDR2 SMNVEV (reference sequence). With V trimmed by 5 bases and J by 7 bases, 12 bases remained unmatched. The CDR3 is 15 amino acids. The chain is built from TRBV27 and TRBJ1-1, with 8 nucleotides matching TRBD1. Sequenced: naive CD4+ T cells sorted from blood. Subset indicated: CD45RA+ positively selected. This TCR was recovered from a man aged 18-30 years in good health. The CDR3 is CASSLRTGPSNEAFF. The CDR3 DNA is TGTGCCAGCAGTCTCCGGACAGGGCCCTCCAATGAAGCTTTCTTT.